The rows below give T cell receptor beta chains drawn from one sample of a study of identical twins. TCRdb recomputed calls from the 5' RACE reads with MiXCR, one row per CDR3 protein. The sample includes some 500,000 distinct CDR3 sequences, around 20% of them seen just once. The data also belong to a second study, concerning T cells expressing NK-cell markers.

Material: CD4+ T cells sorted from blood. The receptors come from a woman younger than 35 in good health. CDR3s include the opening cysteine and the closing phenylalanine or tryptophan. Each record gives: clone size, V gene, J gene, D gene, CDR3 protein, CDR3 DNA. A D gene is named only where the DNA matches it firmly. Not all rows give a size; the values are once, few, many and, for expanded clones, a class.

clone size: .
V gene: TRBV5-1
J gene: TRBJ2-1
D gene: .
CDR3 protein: CASSYGGTYNEQFF
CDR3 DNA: TGCGCCAGCAGCTATGGCGGAACTTACAATGAGCAGTTCTTC

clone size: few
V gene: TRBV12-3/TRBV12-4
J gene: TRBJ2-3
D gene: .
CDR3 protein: CASSSLIATDTQYF
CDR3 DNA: TGTGCCAGCAGTTCCCTGATCGCCACAGATACGCAGTATTTT

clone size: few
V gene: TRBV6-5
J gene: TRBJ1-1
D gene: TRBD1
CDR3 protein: CASSYVGGQGWYAEAFF
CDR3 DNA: TGTGCCAGCAGTTACGTCGGGGGACAGGGATGGTATGCTGAAGCTTTCTTT

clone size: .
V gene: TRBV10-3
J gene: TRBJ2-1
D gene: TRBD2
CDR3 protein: CAISGTSGARTYNEQFF
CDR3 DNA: TGTGCCATCAGTGGGACTAGCGGGGCCCGGACCTACAATGAGCAGTTCTTC

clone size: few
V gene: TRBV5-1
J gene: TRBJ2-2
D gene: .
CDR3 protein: CASSLELTNTGELFF
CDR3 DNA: TGCGCCAGCAGCTTGGAGCTTACGAACACCGGGGAGCTGTTTTTT

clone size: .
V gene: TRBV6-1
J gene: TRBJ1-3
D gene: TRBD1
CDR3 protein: CASSARGWGNTIYF
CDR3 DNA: TGTGCCAGCAGCGCCAGGGGGTGGGGAAACACCATATATTTT

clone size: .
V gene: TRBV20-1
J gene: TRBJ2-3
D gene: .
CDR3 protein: CSARAVAGFTDTQYF
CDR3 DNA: TGCAGTGCTAGAGCCGTCGCGGGATTCACAGATACGCAGTATTTT

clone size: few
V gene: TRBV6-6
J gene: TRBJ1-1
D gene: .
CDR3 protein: CASSARGWAEAFF
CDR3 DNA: TGTGCCAGCAGTGCTCGAGGGTGGGCTGAAGCTTTCTTT

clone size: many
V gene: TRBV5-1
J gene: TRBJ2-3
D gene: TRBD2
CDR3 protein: CASSLVGTSGTYTQYF
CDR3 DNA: TGCGCCAGCAGCTTGGTCGGGACTAGCGGAACCTATACGCAGTATTTT

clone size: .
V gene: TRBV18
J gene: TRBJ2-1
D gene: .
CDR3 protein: CASSPAGGVNEQFF
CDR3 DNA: TGTGCCAGCTCACCGGCTGGAGGAGTCAATGAGCAGTTCTTC

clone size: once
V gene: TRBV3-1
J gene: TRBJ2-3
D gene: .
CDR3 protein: CASSQVASAKSTDTQYF
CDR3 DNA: TGTGCCAGCAGCCAAGTGGCTAGCGCCAAGAGCACAGATACGCAGTATTTT

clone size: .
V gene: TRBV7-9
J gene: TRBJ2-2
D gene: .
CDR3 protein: CASSLTRYTGELFF
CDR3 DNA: TGTGCCAGCAGCTTAACACGGTACACCGGGGAGCTGTTTTTT

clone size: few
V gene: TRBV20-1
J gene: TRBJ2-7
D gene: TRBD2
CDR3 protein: CSARGLAGGYEQYF
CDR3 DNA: TGCAGTGCTAGAGGACTCGCGGGAGGGTACGAGCAGTACTTC

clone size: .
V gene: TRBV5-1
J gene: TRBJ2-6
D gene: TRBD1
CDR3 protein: CASGQGAPGSGANVLTF
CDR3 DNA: TGCGCCAGCGGACAGGGAGCACCCGGCTCTGGGGCCAACGTCCTGACTTTC

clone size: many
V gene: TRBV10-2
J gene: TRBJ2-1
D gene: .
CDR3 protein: CASKRLADRVEQFF
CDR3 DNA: TGCGCCAGCAAAAGGCTAGCAGATCGGGTTGAGCAGTTCTTC

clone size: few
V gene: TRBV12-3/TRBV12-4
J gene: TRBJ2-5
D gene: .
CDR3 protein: CASSMTETQYF
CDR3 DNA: TGTGCCAGCAGCATGACTGAGACCCAGTACTTC

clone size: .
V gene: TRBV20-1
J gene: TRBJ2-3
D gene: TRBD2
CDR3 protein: CSAVPTSGSSSSTDTQYF
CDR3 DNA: TGCAGTGCTGTACCAACTAGCGGGAGTTCCTCCAGCACAGATACGCAGTATTTT

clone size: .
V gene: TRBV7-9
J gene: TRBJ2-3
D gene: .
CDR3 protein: CASSLSLDTQYF
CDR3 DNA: TGTGCCAGCAGCTTAAGCTTGGATACGCAGTATTTT

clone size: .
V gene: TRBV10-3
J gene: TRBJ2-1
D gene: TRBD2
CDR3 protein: CAISETSGSWEFF
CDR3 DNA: TGTGCCATCAGTGAGACTAGCGGGAGTTGGGAGTTCTTC

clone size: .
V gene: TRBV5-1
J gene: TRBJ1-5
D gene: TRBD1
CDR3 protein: CASSLDGQGAQPQHF
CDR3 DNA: TGCGCCAGCAGCTTGGACGGGCAGGGGGCTCAGCCCCAGCATTTT

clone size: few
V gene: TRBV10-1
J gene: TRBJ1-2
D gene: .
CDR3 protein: CASSDFPYGYTF
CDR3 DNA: TGCGCCAGCAGTGATTTTCCTTATGGCTACACCTTC

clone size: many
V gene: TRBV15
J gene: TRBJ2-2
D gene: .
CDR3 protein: CATTATGELFF
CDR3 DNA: TGTGCCACCACGGCGACCGGGGAGCTGTTTTTT

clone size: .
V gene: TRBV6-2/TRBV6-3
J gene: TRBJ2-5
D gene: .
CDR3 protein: CASNKGLALETQYF
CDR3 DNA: TGTGCCAGCAACAAAGGGCTAGCGCTAGAGACCCAGTACTTC

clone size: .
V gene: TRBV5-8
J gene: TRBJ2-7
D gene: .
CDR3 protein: CASSLSGRPTEEQYF
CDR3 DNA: TGTGCCAGCAGCTTGTCGGGCAGGCCTACGGAAGAGCAGTACTTC

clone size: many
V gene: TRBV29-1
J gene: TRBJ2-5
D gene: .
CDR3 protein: CSVGSVTKTQYF
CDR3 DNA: TGCAGCGTTGGCAGCGTCACGAAGACCCAGTACTTC

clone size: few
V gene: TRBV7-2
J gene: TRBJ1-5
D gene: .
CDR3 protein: CASSRNRENQPQHF
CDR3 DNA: TGTGCCAGCAGCCGTAACAGGGAGAATCAGCCCCAGCATTTT

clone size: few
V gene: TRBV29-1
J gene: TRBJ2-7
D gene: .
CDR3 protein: CSVLRSPYEQYF
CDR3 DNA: TGCAGCGTTTTGCGTTCTCCCTACGAGCAGTACTTC

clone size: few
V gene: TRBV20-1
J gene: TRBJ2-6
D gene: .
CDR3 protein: CSAIGRGSGANVLTF
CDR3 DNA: TGCAGTGCTATCGGCAGGGGATCTGGGGCCAACGTCCTGACTTTC

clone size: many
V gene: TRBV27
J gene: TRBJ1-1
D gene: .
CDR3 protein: CASSLYARVNTEAFF
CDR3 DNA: TGTGCCAGCAGTTTATATGCCAGGGTGAACACTGAAGCTTTCTTT

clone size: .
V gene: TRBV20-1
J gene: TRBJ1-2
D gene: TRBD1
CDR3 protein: CSAARTGGGYTF
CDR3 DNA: TGCAGTGCTGCCCGGACAGGGGGAGGCTACACCTTC

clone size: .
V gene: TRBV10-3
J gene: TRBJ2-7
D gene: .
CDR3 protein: CAISDLRHEQYF
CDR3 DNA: TGTGCCATCAGTGACCTAAGGCACGAGCAGTACTTC

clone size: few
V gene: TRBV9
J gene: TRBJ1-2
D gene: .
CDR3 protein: CASSVEAQGNYGYTF
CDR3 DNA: TGTGCCAGCAGCGTAGAGGCGCAGGGGAACTATGGCTACACCTTC

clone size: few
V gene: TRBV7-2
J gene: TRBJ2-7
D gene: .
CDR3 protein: CASSLRPGRGQYF
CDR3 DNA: TGTGCCAGCAGCTTACGGCCAGGTCGTGGGCAGTACTTC

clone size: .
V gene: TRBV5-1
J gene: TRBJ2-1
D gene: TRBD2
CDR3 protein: CASSSRGGQLNEQFF
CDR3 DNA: TGCGCCAGCAGCTCCCGGGGGGGGCAATTGAATGAGCAGTTCTTC

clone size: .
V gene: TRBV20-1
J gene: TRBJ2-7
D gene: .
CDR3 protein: CSANRGQRLVEQYF
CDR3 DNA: TGCAGTGCTAACAGAGGACAGCGACTAGTAGAGCAGTACTTC

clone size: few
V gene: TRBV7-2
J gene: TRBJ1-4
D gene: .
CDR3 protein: CASSSRRQSTGEKLFF
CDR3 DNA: TGTGCCAGCAGTTCGAGGAGGCAGAGTACAGGGGAAAAACTGTTTTTT

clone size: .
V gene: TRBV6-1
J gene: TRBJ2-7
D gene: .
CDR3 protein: CASRGRDRSLREQYF
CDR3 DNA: TGTGCCAGCAGAGGCCGGGACCGAAGCCTTCGTGAGCAGTACTTC

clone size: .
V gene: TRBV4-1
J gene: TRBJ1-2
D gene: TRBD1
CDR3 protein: CASSQRDRANYGYTF
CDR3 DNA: TGCGCCAGCAGTCAAAGGGACAGGGCTAACTATGGCTACACCTTC

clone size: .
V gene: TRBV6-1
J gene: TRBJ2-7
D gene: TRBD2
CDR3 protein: CASSEETSASYEQYF
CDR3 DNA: TGTGCCAGCAGTGAAGAGACTAGCGCCTCCTACGAGCAGTACTTC